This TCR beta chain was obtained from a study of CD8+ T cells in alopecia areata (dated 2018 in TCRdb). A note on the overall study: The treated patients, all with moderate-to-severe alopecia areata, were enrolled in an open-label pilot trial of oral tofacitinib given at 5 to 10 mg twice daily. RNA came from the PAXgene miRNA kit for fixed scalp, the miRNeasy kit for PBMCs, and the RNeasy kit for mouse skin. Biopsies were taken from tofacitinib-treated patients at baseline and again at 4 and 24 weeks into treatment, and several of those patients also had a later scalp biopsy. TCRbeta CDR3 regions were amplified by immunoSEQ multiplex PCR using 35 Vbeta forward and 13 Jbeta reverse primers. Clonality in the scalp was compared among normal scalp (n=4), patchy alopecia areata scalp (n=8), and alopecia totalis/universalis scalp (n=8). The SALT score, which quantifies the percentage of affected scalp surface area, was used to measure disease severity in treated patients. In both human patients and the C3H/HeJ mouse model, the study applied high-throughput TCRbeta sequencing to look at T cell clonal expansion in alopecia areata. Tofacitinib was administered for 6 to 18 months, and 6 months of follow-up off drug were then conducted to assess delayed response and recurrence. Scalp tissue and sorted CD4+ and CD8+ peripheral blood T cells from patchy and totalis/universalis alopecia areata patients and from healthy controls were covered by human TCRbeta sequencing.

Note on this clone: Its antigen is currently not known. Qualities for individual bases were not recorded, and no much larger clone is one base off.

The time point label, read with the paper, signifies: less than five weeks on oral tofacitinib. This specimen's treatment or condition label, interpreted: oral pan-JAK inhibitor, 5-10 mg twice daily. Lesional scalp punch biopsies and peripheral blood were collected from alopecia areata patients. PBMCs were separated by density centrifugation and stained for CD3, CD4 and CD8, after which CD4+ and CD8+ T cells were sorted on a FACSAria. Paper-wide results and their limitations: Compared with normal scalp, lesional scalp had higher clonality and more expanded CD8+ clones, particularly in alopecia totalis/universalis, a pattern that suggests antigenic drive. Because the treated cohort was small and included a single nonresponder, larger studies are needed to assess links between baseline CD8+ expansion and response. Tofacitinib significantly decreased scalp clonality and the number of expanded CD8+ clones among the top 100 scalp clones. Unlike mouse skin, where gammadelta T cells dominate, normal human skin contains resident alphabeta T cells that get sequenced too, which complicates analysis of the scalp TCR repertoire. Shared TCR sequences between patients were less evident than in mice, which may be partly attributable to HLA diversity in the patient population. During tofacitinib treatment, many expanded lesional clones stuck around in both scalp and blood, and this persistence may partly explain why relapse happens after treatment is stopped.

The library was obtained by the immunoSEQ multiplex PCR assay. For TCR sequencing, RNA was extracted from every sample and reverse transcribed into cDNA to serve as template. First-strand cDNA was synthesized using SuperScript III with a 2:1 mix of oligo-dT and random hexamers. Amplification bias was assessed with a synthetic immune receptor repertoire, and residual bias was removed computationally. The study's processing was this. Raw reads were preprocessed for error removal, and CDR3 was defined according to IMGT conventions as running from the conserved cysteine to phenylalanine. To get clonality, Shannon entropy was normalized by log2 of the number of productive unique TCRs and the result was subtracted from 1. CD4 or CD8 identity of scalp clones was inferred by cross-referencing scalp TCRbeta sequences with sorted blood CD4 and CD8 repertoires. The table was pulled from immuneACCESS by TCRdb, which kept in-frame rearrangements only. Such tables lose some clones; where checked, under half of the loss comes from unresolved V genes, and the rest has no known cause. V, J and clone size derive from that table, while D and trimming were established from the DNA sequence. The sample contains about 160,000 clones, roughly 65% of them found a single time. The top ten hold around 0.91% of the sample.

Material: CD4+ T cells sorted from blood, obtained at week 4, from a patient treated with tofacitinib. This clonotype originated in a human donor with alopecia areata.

Read as DNA, the sequence is TGCAGCGTTGAAGATCCGTACCAAGAGACCCAGTACTTC. It codes for CSVEDPYQETQYF. The rearranged chain carries TRBV29-1 and TRBJ2-5; a confident D gene designation cannot be given. The junction carries 5 bases between V and J, which are trimmed by 0 bases and 0 bases respectively. The CDR3 numbers 13 residues from cysteine through phenylalanine. Only CDR3 DNA remains: 39 bases, in frame from the first base. CDR1 and CDR2, looked up from the germline V gene, are SQVTM and ANQGSEA.